Below, one T cell receptor (beta chain) is given with its context. The data stem from a study of blood T cell repertoires in COVID-19. Per germline, CDR1 WSHSY and CDR2 SAAADI. Trimming stripped 2 bases from V and 5 bases from J, with 12 bases between. The CDR3 runs 14 residues. How the authors handled the data: Reference gene primers were amplified, and this amplification served to estimate nucleated cell counts. TCRdb's table, derived via immunoSEQ multiplex PCR, lists solely in-frame clones and lacks some. The D gene and trimming were derived from the DNA, and the V and J assignments and clone size from that table. The sample shows about 22,000 clones, 90% of them seen only once.

This clonotype was obtained from a man between 70 and 80 years old with acute or convalescent COVID-19. Sample: peripheral blood. This chain joins TRBV10-2 and TRBJ1-1; D call uncertain. CDR3 sequence: CASSESSGGTEAFF. DNA of the CDR3: TGCGCCAGCAGTGAGAGCAGTGGAGGGACTGAAGCTTTCTTT.